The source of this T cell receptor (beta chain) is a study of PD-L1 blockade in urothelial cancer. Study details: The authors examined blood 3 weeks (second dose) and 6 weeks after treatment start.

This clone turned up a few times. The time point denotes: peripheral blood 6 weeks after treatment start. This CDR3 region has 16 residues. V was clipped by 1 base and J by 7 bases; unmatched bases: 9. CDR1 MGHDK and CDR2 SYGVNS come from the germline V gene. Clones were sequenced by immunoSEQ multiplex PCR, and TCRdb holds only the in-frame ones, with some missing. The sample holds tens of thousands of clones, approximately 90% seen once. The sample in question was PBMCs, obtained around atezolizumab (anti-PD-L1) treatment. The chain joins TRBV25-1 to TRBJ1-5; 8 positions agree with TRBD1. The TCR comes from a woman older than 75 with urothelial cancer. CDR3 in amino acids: CASSESAGGNRQPQHF. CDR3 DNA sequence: TGTGCCAGCAGTGAATCCGCAGGGGGCAACAGACAGCCCCAGCATTTT.